The present T cell receptor beta chain was sequenced within a study of shared clonotypes between healthy human individuals. This clone was detected once. Its antigen remains unidentified. CDR3 length: 17 amino acids. J gave up 7 bases and V 1 base, and 12 bases lay outside the gene matches. Germline values: CDR1 SEHNR, CDR2 FQNEAQ (reference sequence). It was CD45RO-negative cells, positively selected for CCR7, that made up naive CD8 cells, with terminally differentiated effector memory CD45RA+ cells excluded. The table came from immunoSEQ multiplex PCR; TCRdb's copy has only in-frame clones and leaves some out. The sample comprises approximately 810,000 clones, 90% to 95% of which are singletons, and about 25% rests with the top ten. Study-level points and caveats: Non-shared clonotypes showed lower generation probabilities than clonotypes common to all four donors. Memory subsets had estimated richness that was generally smaller than that of naive subsets.

The sample consisted of naive CD8+ T cells sorted from blood. The source is a man aged 30-40 years in good health. This chain connects TRBV7-9 to TRBJ2-1; 8 bases are a match to TRBD2. The CDR3 protein is CASSLGAGVVSGNEQFF. The CDR3 nucleotides read TGTGCCAGCAGCTTAGGAGCGGGAGTTGTCTCCGGGAATGAGCAGTTCTTC.